The 5 T cell receptor beta chains below all came from one sample that was sequenced in a study of CD8+ T cells in alopecia areata. RNA, once extracted, was reverse transcribed into cDNA for use as the sequencing template. Sequencing was performed with immunoSEQ multiplex PCR; in TCRdb, only in-frame clones are kept and a portion is missing. The data contain over 100,000 clones, roughly 50% of them seen just once; the ten biggest clones take up roughly a sixth. This sample comprised CD8+ T cells sorted from blood, obtained at week 0. Source of these receptors: a human donor with alopecia areata.

The chain is built from TRBV5-6 and TRBJ2-5; TRBD2 aligns across 11 bases. V lost 0 bases, J lost 5 bases, and 9 bases stayed unmatched. Germline CDR1 and CDR2: SGHDT and YYEEEE. CDR3 length: 17 residues. CDR3 DNA sequence: TGTGCCAGCAGCTTGGGGCTAGCGGGGGGCAGTGTCGAGACCCAGTACTTC. This encodes CASSLGLAGGSVETQYF.

The chain employs TRBV30 and TRBJ1-2, with D unclear. Trimming pared 7 bases from V and 0 bases from J, leaving 18 bases between. Germline CDR1 reads GTSNPN; CDR2 reads SVGIG (reference sequence). The CDR3 is made up of 15 amino acids. CDR3: CAYYSGLIPNYGYTF. CDR3 DNA: TGTGCCTACTACTCTGGACTGATCCCTAACTATGGCTACACCTTC.

The chain joins TRBV13 to TRBJ1-5; D perhaps matches TRBD1 (6 bases). Germline CDR1 PRHDT, CDR2 FYEKMQ (reference sequence). The CDR3 loop spans 15 amino acids. Trimming cost V 0 bases and J 4 bases, with 10 bases left between them. CDR3 DNA sequence: TGTGCCAGCAGCTTAGGGACAGGTGTTAATCAGCCCCAGCATTTT. Translating it yields CASSLGTGVNQPQHF.

This clone was seen once. The chain is built from TRBV6-5 and TRBJ1-6; D gene ambiguous. Trimming pared 0 bases from V and 10 bases from J, leaving 7 bases between. Per the germline V gene, CDR1 is MNHEY and CDR2 is SVGAGI. This CDR3 is 13 amino acids long. For the CDR3, the DNA is TGTGCCAGCAGTTACTCGTTCAGCTCACCCCTCCACTTT. It codes for CASSYSFSSPLHF.

V and J are TRBV27 and TRBJ2-7; 8 nucleotides match TRBD1. The length of the CDR3 is 16 residues. Germline V gene sequence: CDR1 MNHEY, CDR2 SMNVEV (reference sequence). V lost 6 bases and J lost 1; bases outside the gene matches: 11. The CDR3 is CASSTTGTGLSYEQYF. The CDR3 bases are TGTGCCAGCAGCACCACCGGGACAGGCTTATCCTACGAGCAGTACTTC.